This T cell receptor (beta chain) emerged from a study of Graves' ophthalmopathy and Graves' hyperthyroidism. V was clipped by 0 bases and J by 3 bases; unmatched bases: 3. The CDR3 consists of 15 residues. Germline V gene sequence: CDR1 SGHRS, CDR2 YFSETQ. The authors amplified TCR beta CDR3 regions from RNA transcripts. Amplification began with first-round RT-PCR using HTBI primers, then second-round multiplex PCR was performed. TCRdb re-analysed the multiplex PCR reads in MiXCR, keeping a single row per CDR3 protein. This table has about 390,000 distinct CDR3 sequences, about 15% appearing once. The sequenced sample was peripheral blood. The sequence derives from an adult woman with stable Graves' hyperthyroidism. The V call is TRBV5-1, the J call TRBJ1-5; 7 bases are a match to TRBD1. CDR3 bases: TGCGCCAGCAGCTTGGGTGGGACAGTCAATCAGCCCCAGCATTTT. Translated: CASSLGGTVNQPQHF. The full variable domain, its missing parts supplied by reference TRBV5-1 and TRBJ1-5, is KAGVTQTPRYLIKTRGQQVTLSCSPISGHRSVSWYQQTPGQGLQFLFEYFSETQRNKGNFPGRFSGRQFSNSRSEMNVSTLELGDSALYLCASSLGGTVNQPQHFGDGTRLSIL.